The clone carrying this T cell receptor (beta chain) was counted ten times or more. The source material, RNA transcripts, was used to amplify TCR beta CDR3 regions. When the TCR CDR3 underwent first-round RT-PCR, the HTBI primer set was used. TCRdb reanalysed the multiplex PCR reads using MiXCR and keeps one entry per CDR3 protein. The data hold 750,000 to 900,000 distinct CDR3 sequences, with 38% observed a single time. This sample stems from a study of T cells in Graves' hyperthyroidism and ophthalmopathy. V lost 7 bases to trimming and J lost 4 bases, with 17 bases between them. The CDR3 consists of 14 residues. CDR1 and CDR2 (germline): WSHSY, SAAADI.

This chain connects TRBV10-2 to TRBJ2-7; D is perhaps TRBD1 (8 bases). The sample taken for sequencing was blood. The receptor comes from a man aged 18 to 29 with Graves' hyperthyroidism. The CDR3 DNA sequence: TGCGCCAGCATTCGCAGCGGGACAGGATACGAGCAGTACTTC. It encodes CASIRSGTGYEQYF.